The 14 T cell receptor beta chains listed next were all sequenced from one sample in a study of blood T cell repertoires in COVID-19. Method: immunoSEQ multiplex PCR; TCRdb's copy keeps in-frame clones and lacks some. The sample comprises a few hundred thousand clones, about 90% of which are singletons, and 2.5% to 3.5% rests with the top ten. The sequencing sample was made of PBMCs or T cells enriched from blood (not recorded which). These receptors were taken from a woman aged 25 to 39 who had recovered from COVID-19.

The chain couples TRBV2 to TRBJ2-2; 12 bases match TRBD2. The CDR3 has 15 amino acids. Germline CDR1 reads SNHLY; CDR2 reads FYNNEI. V was pared by 4 bases and J by 4 bases, with 1 base of the junction left unmatched. CDR3 coding DNA: TGTGCCAGCAGTGGGACTAGCGGGATCACCGGGGAGCTGTTTTTT. It translates to CASSGTSGITGELFF.

The chain employs TRBV5-4 and TRBJ2-5, with 9 bases identical to TRBD1. The CDR3 loop spans 14 amino acids. Germline lookup yields CDR1 SGHNT and CDR2 YYREEE (reference sequence). Trimming took 4 bases from V and 5 from J; bases not matched to a gene: 6. The CDR3 DNA sequence: TGTGCCAGCAGCACGACAGGGGGATTGGAGACCCAGTACTTC. Its protein is CASSTTGGLETQYF.

The rearrangement joins TRBV30 to TRBJ1-6; 8 bases agree with TRBD1. V dropped 3 bases and J dropped 0; count of bases not matched to a gene: 10. Looked up from germline, CDR1 is GTSNPN and CDR2 is SVGIG (reference sequence). The CDR3 spans 18 residues. The CDR3 is CAWSRDRGSSSYNSPLHF. DNA of the CDR3: TGTGCCTGGAGCCGAGACAGGGGCTCGAGCTCCTATAATTCACCCCTCCACTTT.

This rearrangement joins TRBV4-1 to TRBJ1-1, with TRBD1 as a possible D gene (6 bases). V was trimmed by 0 bases and J by 5 bases, leaving 7 bases between them. This CDR3 is built from 13 residues. The germline gives CDR1 MGHRA, CDR2 YSYEKL. The CDR3 sequence: CASSQEGQTEAFF. In DNA form, the CDR3 reads TGCGCCAGCAGCCAAGAAGGACAGACTGAAGCTTTCTTT.

This clone appeared a few times. V usage is TRBV19 and J usage is TRBJ1-1; 8 positions match TRBD1. The CDR3 sequence is 13 residues long. CDR1 is LNHDA, CDR2 SQIVND, per germline (reference sequence). The J segment lost 1 base and the V segment lost 5 bases, leaving 0 bases of the junction unmatched. This chain's CDR3 is CASSDRGNTEAFF. CDR3 bases: TGTGCCAGTAGTGACAGGGGGAACACTGAAGCTTTCTTT.

The chain carries TRBV27 and TRBJ2-4, with 9 positions matching TRBD1. CDR1 is MNHEY, CDR2 SMNVEV, per germline (reference sequence). The J segment lost 0 bases and the V segment lost 5 bases, leaving 5 bases of the junction unmatched. CDR3 length: 16 amino acids. Here the CDR3 DNA reads TGTGCCAGCAGTCAGGACAGGGGTCTAGCCAAAAACATTCAGTACTTC. It translates to CASSQDRGLAKNIQYF.

V usage is TRBV29-1 and J usage is TRBJ2-7; possibly TRBD2 for D (6 bases). With 4 bases removed from V and 6 bases from J, the gap between germline ends came to 19 bases. The CDR3 sequence is 14 residues long. Germline loops: CDR1 SQVTM, CDR2 ANQGSEA. CDR3 sequence: CSVARAGGAAEQYF. Here the CDR3 DNA reads TGCAGCGTTGCTCGGGCAGGAGGGGCTGCCGAGCAGTACTTC.

This rearrangement joins TRBV7-2 to TRBJ2-1; D is unresolved. V shed 1 base and J shed 0 bases, with 10 bases lying between them. CDR3 length: 16 residues. Germline CDR1 and CDR2: SGHTA and FQGNSA. CDR3 bases: TGTGCCAGCAGCTTAGGCGTCTCACGCTCCTACAATGAGCAGTTCTTC. Amino acid sequence: CASSLGVSRSYNEQFF.

The chain recombines TRBV9 with TRBJ2-3; 14 nucleotides match TRBD2. The CDR3 has 16 amino acids. The germline gives CDR1 SGDLS, CDR2 YYNGEE. J was trimmed by 3 bases and V by 4 bases; bases with no gene match: 4. CDR3 loop: CASSWGLAGVTDTQYF. The DNA of the CDR3 is TGTGCCAGCAGCTGGGGACTAGCGGGAGTAACAGATACGCAGTATTTT.

This rearrangement joins TRBV6-5 to TRBJ1-2; D might be TRBD1 (5 bases). Trimming took off 6 bases at V and 6 bases at J, with 20 bases between the two ends. CDR3 length: 15 residues. Germline V CDR1 and CDR2: MNHEY, SVGAGI. CDR3 protein: CASSLLTVISDGYTF. The CDR3 bases are TGTGCCAGCAGCCTCTTGACAGTTATTAGTGATGGCTACACCTTC.

A note on this clone: The same CDR3 is also encoded by other DNA sequences in this sample. The chain uses TRBV28 and TRBJ1-2, with a tentative D call TRBD1 (5 bases). V dropped 4 bases and J dropped 6 bases, with 12 bases sitting between them. The CDR3 has 13 residues. The germline gives CDR1 MDHEN, CDR2 SYDVKM. The chain's CDR3 is CASSSGGGDGYTF. CDR3 sequence (DNA): TGTGCCAGCAGTTCCGGCGGGGGGGATGGCTACACCTTC.

CDR3 sequence reads: CASTSTSGRTNEQFF. As DNA, the CDR3 is TGTGCCAGTACCTCGACTAGCGGGAGGACGAATGAGCAGTTCTTC. The chain has TRBV19 and TRBJ2-1; 13 nucleotides match TRBD2. The CDR3 has 15 amino acids. Germline V gene lookup returns CDR1 LNHDA and CDR2 SQIVND (reference sequence). The V gene end was trimmed by 7 bases and the J gene end by 7 bases; junction bases not matched to a gene: 7. The variable domain in full, with the rest retrieved from reference TRBV19 and TRBJ2-1, is DGGITQSPKYLFRKEGQNVTLSCEQNLNHDAMYWYRQDPGQGLRLIYYSQIVNDFQKGDIAEGYSVSREKKESFPLTVTSAQKNPTAFYLCASTSTSGRTNEQFFGPGTRLTVL.

The CDR3 spells CASSEDRSKSNTGELFF. Here the CDR3 DNA reads TGTGCCAGCAGTGAGGACAGGAGCAAATCGAACACCGGGGAGCTGTTTTTT. The chain carries TRBV2 and TRBJ2-2; 7 bases are shared with TRBD1. The V segment lost 3 bases and the J segment 0 bases; nucleotides outside the gene matches: 7. The CDR3 totals 17 residues. CDR1 and CDR2 (germline): SNHLY, FYNNEI.

The V and J genes are TRBV5-4 and TRBJ1-4; 7 nucleotides align to TRBD1. Germline V CDR1 and CDR2: SGHNT, YYREEE (reference sequence). V was clipped by 4 bases and J by 8 bases; unmatched bases: 8. The CDR3 loop spans 14 amino acids. The CDR3 DNA reads as TGTGCCAGCAGCATACAGGGGTTAGAGGAAAAACTGTTTTTT. It specifies CASSIQGLEEKLFF.